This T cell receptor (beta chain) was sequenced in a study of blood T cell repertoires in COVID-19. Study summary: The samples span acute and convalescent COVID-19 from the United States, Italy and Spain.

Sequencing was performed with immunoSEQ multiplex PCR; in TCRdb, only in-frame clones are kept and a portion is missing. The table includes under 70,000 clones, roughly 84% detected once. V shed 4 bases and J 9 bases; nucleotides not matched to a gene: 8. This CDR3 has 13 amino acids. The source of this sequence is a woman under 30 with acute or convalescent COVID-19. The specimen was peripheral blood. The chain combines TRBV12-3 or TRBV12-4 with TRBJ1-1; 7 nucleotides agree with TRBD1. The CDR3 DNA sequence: TGTGCCAGCAGTTCCGGGGGCAGGGGGAAAGCTTTCTTT. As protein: CASSSGGRGKAFF.